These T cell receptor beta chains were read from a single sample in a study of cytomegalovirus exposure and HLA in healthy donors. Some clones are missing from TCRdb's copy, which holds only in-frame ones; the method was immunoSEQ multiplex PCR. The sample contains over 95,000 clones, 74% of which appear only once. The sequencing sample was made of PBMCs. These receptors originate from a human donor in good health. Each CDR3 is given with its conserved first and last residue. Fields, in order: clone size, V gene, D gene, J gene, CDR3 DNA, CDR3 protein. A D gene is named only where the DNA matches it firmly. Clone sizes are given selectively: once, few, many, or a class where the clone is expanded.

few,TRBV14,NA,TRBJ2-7,TGTGCCAGCAGCCAAGGGGGGCGAGGGTACGAGCAGTACTTC,CASSQGGRGYEQYF
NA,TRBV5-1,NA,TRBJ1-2,TGCGCCAGCAGCTTGGCAGGGAACAACTATGGCTACACCTTC,CASSLAGNNYGYTF
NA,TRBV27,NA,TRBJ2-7,TGTGCCAGCAGCCCCCTATCCGGCACTACCCGCTACGAGCAGTACTTC,CASSPLSGTTRYEQYF
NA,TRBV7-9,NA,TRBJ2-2,TGTGCCAGCAGCTTAGAGGCAGGGAGGACCGGGGAGCTGTTTTTT,CASSLEAGRTGELFF
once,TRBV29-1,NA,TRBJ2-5,TGCAGCGTCAGAACAAGGGGCAGGGGTGAGCAGTACTTC,CSVRTRGRGEQYF
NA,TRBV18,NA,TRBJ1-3,TGTGCCAGCTCCCGCCCGACGGGTAGCTCTGGAAACACCATATATTTT,CASSRPTGSSGNTIYF
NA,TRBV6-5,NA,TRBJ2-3,TGTGCCAGCAGTTACTCGTGGCCTAGCACAGATACGCAGTATTTT,CASSYSWPSTDTQYF
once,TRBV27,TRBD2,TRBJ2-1,TGTGCCAGCAGTTTAACTAGCGGGCTCAATGAGCAGTTCTTC,CASSLTSGLNEQFF
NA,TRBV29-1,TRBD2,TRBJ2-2,TGCAGCGTTGGCGGACTAGCGGGGGTACGGGGGGAGCTGTTTTTT,CSVGGLAGVRGELFF
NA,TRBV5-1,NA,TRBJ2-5,TGCGCCAGCAGCCCTGCTGGTGTGGGCGGGGCGAAAGAGACCCAGTACTTC,CASSPAGVGGAKETQYF
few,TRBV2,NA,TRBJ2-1,TGTGCCAGCAGTGTTCCCGGGAACTCCTACAATGAGCAGTTCTTC,CASSVPGNSYNEQFF
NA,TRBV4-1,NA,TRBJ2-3,TGCGCCAGCAACCTCGAGGCGCGGGACACAGATACGCAGTATTTT,CASNLEARDTDTQYF
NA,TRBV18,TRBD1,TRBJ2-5,TGTGCCAGCTCCCGACAGGGGCCCGAGACCCAGTACTTC,CASSRQGPETQYF
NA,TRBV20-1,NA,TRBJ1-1,TGCAGTGCTCCGCGGAACACTGAAGCTTTCTTT,CSAPRNTEAFF
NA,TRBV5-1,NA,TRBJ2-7,TGCGCCAGCAGCCCTGGCCGGTCAGGGCAGGTATCCTACGAGCAGTACTTC,CASSPGRSGQVSYEQYF
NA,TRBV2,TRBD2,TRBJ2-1,TGTGCCAGCAGCCCCACTAGCGGGAGTAGATACAATGAGCAGTTCTTC,CASSPTSGSRYNEQFF
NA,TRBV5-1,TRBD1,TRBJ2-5,TGCGCCAGCATCGAGGGGGCAGGGGGTCGGGAGACCCAGTACTTC,CASIEGAGGRETQYF
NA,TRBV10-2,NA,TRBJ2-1,TGCGCCAGCAGTGTTGTCCGGAATGAGCAGTTCTTC,CASSVVRNEQFF
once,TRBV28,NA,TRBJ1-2,TGTGCCAGCAGTTTTGCATCCCGGGGACAAATACCGAACTATGGCTACACCTTC,CASSFASRGQIPNYGYTF
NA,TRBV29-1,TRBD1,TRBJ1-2,TGCAGCGGGAATTCTGGACAGGGGGGCTATGGCTACACCTTC,CSGNSGQGGYGYTF
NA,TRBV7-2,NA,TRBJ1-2,TGTGCCAGCAGCTTAACAGGGCTGGATGGCTACACCTTC,CASSLTGLDGYTF
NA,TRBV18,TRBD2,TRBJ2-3,TGTGCCAGCTCACAGCTGCGGGAGAGGCTCACAGATACGCAGTATTTT,CASSQLRERLTDTQYF
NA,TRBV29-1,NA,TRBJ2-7,TGCAGCGTCAAGGGACTGTACGAGCAGTACTTC,CSVKGLYEQYF
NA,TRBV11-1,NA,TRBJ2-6,TGTGCCAGCAGCTTGACAGATGGGGCCAACGTCCTGACTTTC,CASSLTDGANVLTF
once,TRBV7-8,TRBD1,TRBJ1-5,TGTGCCAGCAGCACCCTCACAGGGGACGGTCAGCCCCAGCATTTT,CASSTLTGDGQPQHF
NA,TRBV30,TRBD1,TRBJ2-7,TGTGCCTGGAGGGAAACAGGGGGCGCTTCCGAGCAGTACTTC,CAWRETGGASEQYF
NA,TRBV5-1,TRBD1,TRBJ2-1,TGCGCCAGTAGTGGACAGGGGAACAATGAGCAGTTCTTC,CASSGQGNNEQFF
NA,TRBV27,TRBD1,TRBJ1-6,TGTGCCAGCATGAATGCAGGGGGGTATAATTCACCCCTCCACTTT,CASMNAGGYNSPLHF
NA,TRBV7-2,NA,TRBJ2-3,TGTGCCAGCAGCCCACAACCGATTAGCACAGATACGCAGTATTTT,CASSPQPISTDTQYF
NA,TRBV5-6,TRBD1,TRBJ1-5,TGTGCCAGCAGCCCGGGGACAGGGGAAGATCAGCCCCAGCATTTT,CASSPGTGEDQPQHF
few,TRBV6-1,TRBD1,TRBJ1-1,TGTGCCAGCACTTGGACAGGGGTCACTGAAGCTTTCTTT,CASTWTGVTEAFF
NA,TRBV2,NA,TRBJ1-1,TGTGCCAGCAGTGAACTATCTACAGGGTTCATGAACACTGAAGCTTTCTTT,CASSELSTGFMNTEAFF
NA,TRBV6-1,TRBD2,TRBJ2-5,TGTGCCAGCAGTGGGGGCGGGACTAGCGGGAGGGCAGAGACCCAGTACTTC,CASSGGGTSGRAETQYF
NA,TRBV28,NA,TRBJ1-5,TGTGCCAGCAGTTCAATCAATCAGCCCCAGCATTTT,CASSSINQPQHF
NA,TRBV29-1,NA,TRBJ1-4,TGCAGCGTTGCCCCAGGCGCAACTAATGAAAAACTGTTTTTT,CSVAPGATNEKLFF
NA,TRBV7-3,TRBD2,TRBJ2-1,TGTGCCAGCAGCTTCGGACTAGCCTACAATGAGCAGTTCTTC,CASSFGLAYNEQFF
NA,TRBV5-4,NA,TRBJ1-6,TGTGCCAGCAAAAGCCAGGAAATTAATTCACCCCTCCACTTT,CASKSQEINSPLHF
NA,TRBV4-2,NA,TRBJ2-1,TGTGCCAGCAGCCCTACATTACGGGAGACCCCCTACAATGAGCAGTTCTTC,CASSPTLRETPYNEQFF
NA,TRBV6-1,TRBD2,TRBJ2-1,TGTGCCAGCAGTGAACTATCTAGCGGGACTTACAATGAGCAGTTCTTC,CASSELSSGTYNEQFF
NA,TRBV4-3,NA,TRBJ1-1,TGCGCCAGCAGCCAGGCCGGACTGAGTGAAGCTTTCTTT,CASSQAGLSEAFF
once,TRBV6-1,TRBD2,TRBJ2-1,TGTGCCAGCAGACTAGCGGGAATAAACAATGAGCAGTTCTTC,CASRLAGINNEQFF